Below, 23 T cell receptor beta chains from the same sample are listed, as sequenced in a study of cytomegalovirus exposure and HLA in healthy donors. PCR employed 60 Vbeta and 13 Jbeta primers. Clones were read by immunoSEQ multiplex PCR, and TCRdb kept only the in-frame ones, dropping some. The sample contains about 130,000 clones, roughly 82% of which appear only once. Sequencing was carried out using PBMCs. The receptors originated from a boy between 5 and 17 years old in good health and CMV-seronegative.

V gene TRBV5-1 combines with J gene TRBJ2-3; tentatively, D is TRBD2 (5 bases). Germline V gives CDR1 SGHRS, CDR2 YFSETQ. V gave up 1 base and J gave up 5 bases, with 11 bases separating them. CDR3 size: 14 residues. CDR3 in amino acids: CASSLQAEGDTQYF. The CDR3 region has the DNA TGCGCCAGCAGCTTGCAAGCGGAAGGAGATACGCAGTATTTT.

The V call is TRBV6-5, the J call TRBJ1-1; D is unclear. Trimming left V 5 bases short and J 0 bases short, with 7 bases between. Germline V gene lookup returns CDR1 MNHEY and CDR2 SVGAGI. The CDR3 has 13 residues. The CDR3 reads CASSEVMNTEAFF. The DNA of the CDR3 is TGTGCCAGCAGTGAGGTAATGAACACTGAAGCTTTCTTT.

The chain has TRBV15 and TRBJ1-3; D unclear. Deletions cut 0 bases from V and 4 bases from J, with 10 bases between. Germline CDR1 LNHNV, CDR2 YYDKDF (reference sequence). The CDR3 contains 15 residues. CDR3: CATSRDPGSGNTIYF. The CDR3 region has the DNA TGTGCCACCAGCAGAGATCCCGGGTCCGGAAACACCATATATTTT.

The chain combines TRBV4-1 with TRBJ1-3; no definite D call. Germline CDR1 MGHRA, CDR2 YSYEKL. There are 13 residues in the CDR3. V shed 6 bases and J shed 3 bases, with 9 bases lying between them. The chain's CDR3 is CASSYGYGNTIYF. In nucleotides, the CDR3 is TGCGCCAGCAGTTACGGGTATGGAAACACCATATATTTT.

This sequence joins TRBV5-6 and TRBJ1-2; the match to TRBD1 covers 8 bases. V lost 0 bases to trimming and J lost 6 bases; unmatched junction nucleotides: 1. The germline V gene encodes CDR1 SGHDT and CDR2 YYEEEE. CDR3 length: 13 residues. The CDR3 is CASSLGQGHGYTF. CDR3 nucleotides: TGTGCCAGCAGCTTGGGACAGGGGCATGGCTACACCTTC.

CDR3 amino acids: CASTGDRGNTIYF. The DNA of the CDR3 is TGTGCCAGTACTGGGGACAGGGGAAACACCATATATTTT. The genes are TRBV19 and TRBJ1-3; 8 bases align to TRBD1. Germline assignment: CDR1 LNHDA and CDR2 SQIVND (reference sequence). The V segment lost 7 bases and the J segment 4 bases; nucleotides outside the gene matches: 3. The CDR3 length is 13 residues.

This rearrangement joins TRBV6-5 to TRBJ1-2; D unclear. Trimming removed 5 bases from V and 2 bases from J, with 9 bases in between. The CDR3 sequence is 13 residues long. Germline values: CDR1 MNHEY, CDR2 SVGAGI. The chain's CDR3 is CASSRHLNYGYTF. The CDR3 DNA sequence: TGTGCCAGCAGTAGACACCTCAACTATGGCTACACCTTC.

The chain uses TRBV2 and TRBJ1-2; 7 bases are shared with TRBD1. The germline CDR1 and CDR2 sequences are SNHLY and FYNNEI. The J segment lost 3 bases and the V segment lost 6 bases, leaving 10 bases of the junction unmatched. The CDR3 spans 15 residues. The CDR3 region is CASRLGIDRDYGYTF. The CDR3 DNA reads TGTGCCAGCAGACTCGGCATCGACAGGGACTATGGCTACACCTTC.

This chain links TRBV18 with TRBJ1-2, with a possible D match to TRBD1 (5 bases). Germline-derived CDR1 and CDR2 are KGHSH and LQKENI. Between the trimmed V and J ends, which lost 4 bases and 9 bases, there was a span of 21 bases. This CDR3 is built from 15 residues. CDR3 DNA: TGTGCCAGCTCACGCCCTGGGGAGGGGTTATTCCGCTACACCTTC. This encodes CASSRPGEGLFRYTF.

The rearrangement uses TRBV2 and TRBJ2-6; D uncertain. Germline V gives CDR1 SNHLY, CDR2 FYNNEI. V lost 2 bases and J 3 bases, leaving 8 bases between the germline ends. The CDR3 spans 15 residues. CDR3 DNA: TGTGCCAGCAGTGAACGGTCGAGTGGGGCCAACGTCCTGACTTTC. This codes for CASSERSSGANVLTF.

V usage is TRBV5-8 and J usage is TRBJ2-1; D is perhaps TRBD2 (5 bases). Germline assignment: CDR1 SGHTS and CDR2 YDEGEE. This CDR3 region has 12 residues. V was cut by 4 bases and J by 7 bases, with 9 bases left in between. CDR3 bases: TGTGCCAGCAGCCTGAGGGCGAATGAGCAGTTCTTC. Protein sequence: CASSLRANEQFF.

This chain uses TRBV11-2 with TRBJ2-7; 11 bases are a match to TRBD2. Trimming removed 4 bases from V and 0 bases from J; junction bases left unmatched: 2. Per the germline V gene, CDR1 is SGHAT and CDR2 is FQNNGV. This CDR3 region has 15 residues. In DNA form, the CDR3 reads TGTGCCAGCAGCTCGGGACTAGCGGCCTCCTACGAGCAGTACTTC. This codes for CASSSGLAASYEQYF.

The gene calls are TRBV5-1 and TRBJ2-3; 11 bases match TRBD2. The germline V gene encodes CDR1 SGHRS and CDR2 YFSETQ. The CDR3 sequence is 14 residues long. V lost 7 bases to trimming and J lost 6 bases; unmatched junction nucleotides: 7. The DNA for the CDR3 is TGCGCCAGCCGGCTACTAGCGGGAGCTGATACGCAGTATTTT. Translating gives CASRLLAGADTQYF.

V and J are TRBV7-2 and TRBJ1-1; TRBD1 agrees at 8 bases. The germline V gene encodes CDR1 SGHTA and CDR2 FQGNSA. Trimming at V came to 3 bases and at J to 10 bases, leaving 10 bases not matched to a gene. The CDR3 extends over 14 amino acids. The CDR3 sequence: CASSFIPSQGGAFF. CDR3 bases: TGTGCCAGCAGCTTTATCCCCTCACAGGGGGGAGCTTTCTTT.

The V and J genes are TRBV6-5 and TRBJ2-7; a possible D gene is TRBD2 (6 bases). V lost 6 bases, J lost 7 bases, and 22 bases lay in between. The CDR3 loop spans 15 amino acids. CDR1 and CDR2 from the germline V gene are MNHEY and SVGAGI. CDR3 in amino acids: CASSSAPIGAGEQYF. The CDR3 DNA reads TGTGCCAGCAGCTCCGCCCCGATCGGCGCGGGGGAGCAGTACTTC.

This clone has only a few counts. The CDR3 loop is CAISEGQGPYGYTF. DNA of the CDR3: TGTGCCATCAGTGAAGGTCAGGGGCCCTATGGCTACACCTTC. The genes are TRBV10-3 and TRBJ1-2; TRBD1 might be the D (6 bases). The germline gives CDR1 ENHRY, CDR2 SYGVKD. The germline V and J ends were trimmed by 3 bases and 4 bases, with 12 bases remaining between them. This CDR3 is built from 14 residues.

The J gene is TRBJ2-1, the V gene TRBV7-2; 8 nucleotides match TRBD2. CDR3 length: 15 amino acids. Unmatched junction bases numbered 1, after V lost 2 bases and J lost 1 base. Germline loops: CDR1 SGHTA, CDR2 FQGNSA. The CDR3 DNA follows: TGTGCCAGCAGCTTATCGGGGGGGTCCTACAATGAGCAGTTCTTC. Protein sequence: CASSLSGGSYNEQFF.

This clone was counted a single time. The CDR3 region has the DNA TGTGCCTGGGACGGACAGGGGGGTAACTATGGCTACACCTTC. It encodes CAWDGQGGNYGYTF. The chain links TRBV30 to TRBJ1-2, with 10 bases aligning to TRBD1. Germline assignment: CDR1 GTSNPN and CDR2 SVGIG (reference sequence). Trimming removed 5 bases from V and 1 base from J; junction bases left unmatched: 4. The CDR3 extends over 14 amino acids.

The V and J genes are TRBV27 and TRBJ1-5; perhaps TRBD1 as D (5 bases). The V gene's germline CDR1 is MNHEY and CDR2 SMNVEV (reference sequence). Trimming shortened V by 0 bases and J by 3 bases, and 12 bases separated the two germline ends. The CDR3 totals 16 residues. As DNA, the CDR3 is TGTGCCAGCAGTTTATCGAAACCGACAGACAATCAGCCCCAGCATTTT. It is translated as CASSLSKPTDNQPQHF.

V gene TRBV10-3 combines with J gene TRBJ1-2; D might be TRBD1 (5 bases). The CDR3 extends over 13 amino acids. The V gene's germline CDR1 is ENHRY and CDR2 SYGVKD. V lost 2 bases, J lost 8 bases, and 12 bases lay in between. As DNA, the CDR3 is TGTGCCATCAGTGAGGGCAGGGCCAACGGCTACACCTTC. This sequence encodes CAISEGRANGYTF.

This chain joins TRBV9 and TRBJ2-1, with D maybe TRBD2 (6 bases). The CDR3 loop spans 16 amino acids. V lost 0 bases to trimming and J lost 7 bases, with 17 bases between them. Germline V gene data show CDR1 as SGDLS and CDR2 as YYNGEE. CDR3 amino acids: CASSVAGLQVSNEQFF. In nucleotides, the CDR3 is TGTGCCAGCAGCGTAGCCGGACTACAAGTTTCGAATGAGCAGTTCTTC. The variable domain in full, completed from reference TRBV9 and TRBJ2-1, reads DSGVTQTPKHLITATGQRVTLRCSPRSGDLSVYWYQQSLDQGLQFLIQYYNGEERAKGNILERFSAQQFPDLHSELNLSSLELGDSALYFCASSVAGLQVSNEQFFGPGTRLTVL.

Concerning this clone: A read error may account for a junction end that differs from germline. Other DNA sequences in this sample translate to the same CDR3. V gene TRBV19 combines with J gene TRBJ2-7; 10 positions agree with TRBD2. This CDR3 is 16 amino acids long. Germline V gene sequence: CDR1 LNHDA, CDR2 SQIVND (reference sequence). CDR3 DNA sequence: TGTGCCAGTAGTATAGAGGCTAGCGGGAGACCGTACGAACAGTACTTC. It translates to CASSIEASGRPYEQYF. The complete variable domain, with remaining parts taken from reference TRBV19 and TRBJ2-7, reads DGGITQSPKYLFRKEGQNVTLSCEQNLNHDAMYWYRQDPGQGLRLIYYSQIVNDFQKGDIAEGYSVSREKKESFPLTVTSAQKNPTAFYLCASSIEASGRPYEQYFGPGTRLTVT.

CDR3 in amino acids: CASSKRQGGEQYF. The CDR3 nucleotides are TGCGCCAGCAGCAAGAGACAGGGCGGAGAGCAGTACTTC. V is TRBV5-1 and J is TRBJ2-7; 7 positions match TRBD1. CDR1 is SGHRS, CDR2 YFSETQ, per germline. This CDR3 contains 13 residues. Trimming cost V 4 bases and J 7 bases; bases outside gene matches: 8.